A single sample gave rise to the 15 T cell receptor beta chains below, sequenced in a study of chemoradiotherapy in HPV16-positive cancers. Produced via immunoSEQ multiplex PCR; TCRdb's table is partial and in-frame only. The data show approximately 7,000 clones, approximately 80% seen once. Sequencing used tumor tissue, obtained from a patient who underwent chemoradiotherapy. The receptors originated from a human donor with HPV-associated anogenital cancer.

This clone was observed a handful of times. This chain uses TRBV13 with TRBJ1-1; 9 positions match TRBD1. Per germline, CDR1 PRHDT and CDR2 FYEKMQ (reference sequence). The length of the CDR3 is 14 residues. The V gene end was trimmed by 6 bases and the J gene end by 1 base; junction bases not matched to a gene: 3. CDR3 amino acids: CASREGQGNTEAFF. CDR3 DNA sequence: TGTGCCAGCAGGGAGGGACAGGGGAACACTGAAGCTTTCTTT. Supplemented by reference TRBV13 and TRBJ1-1, the full variable domain reads AAGVIQSPRHLIKEKRETATLKCYPIPRHDTVYWYQQGPGQDPQFLISFYEKMQSDKGSIPDRFSAQQFSDYHSELNMSSLELGDSALYFCASREGQGNTEAFFGQGTRLTVV.

V and J are TRBV18 and TRBJ1-6; D perhaps matches TRBD1 (6 bases). The germline V and J ends were trimmed by 3 bases and 1 base, with 10 bases remaining between them. This CDR3 is built from 16 residues. Germline lookup yields CDR1 KGHSH and CDR2 LQKENI. The CDR3 DNA reads TGTGCCAGCTCACCGAACAGGGCGTCCTATAATTCACCCCTCCACTTT. As protein: CASSPNRASYNSPLHF.

There are a few counts of this clone. The J gene is TRBJ1-4, the V gene TRBV9, with D unresolved. Trimming took 0 bases from V and 14 from J, leaving 17 bases between them. CDR3 length equals 14 residues. Germline V gene data show CDR1 as SGDLS and CDR2 as YYNGEE. CDR3 residues: CASSVGSLPQRLFF. CDR3 sequence (DNA): TGTGCCAGCAGCGTAGGGAGCCTCCCTCAAAGGCTGTTTTTT.

This clone was recorded once. The V gene is TRBV28, the J gene TRBJ1-5, with a weak D call TRBD1 (5 bases). The CDR3 is 15 amino acids. The germline V gene encodes CDR1 MDHEN and CDR2 SYDVKM. The V end lost 6 bases, the J end lost 7 bases, and 19 bases lay between the germline ends. The CDR3 here is CASRSWGDSPQPQHF. In DNA, the CDR3 is TGTGCCAGCAGATCCTGGGGGGACTCGCCGCAGCCCCAGCATTTT.

This rearrangement joins TRBV7-9 to TRBJ2-7; 9 nucleotides line up with TRBD1. Germline trimming cut 4 bases from V and 4 bases from J; bases unmatched to any gene: 8. Germline CDR1 SEHNR, CDR2 FQNEAQ (reference sequence). CDR3 length equals 15 residues. CDR3 protein: CASSSGQGTGYEQYF. CDR3 nucleotide sequence: TGTGCCAGCAGCTCGGGACAGGGAACGGGTTACGAGCAGTACTTC.

V is TRBV6-5 and J is TRBJ2-5; unclear D gene. Germline V CDR1 and CDR2: MNHEY, SVGAGI. CDR3 size: 13 residues. V was pared by 0 bases and J by 6 bases, with 8 bases between. Here the CDR3 DNA reads TGTGCCAGCAGTTACTCATCCGGGCAGACCCAGTACTTC. Translating it yields CASSYSSGQTQYF.

The V gene is TRBV4-2, the J gene TRBJ2-3, with 10 bases lining up with TRBD2. In germline, CDR1 is LGHNA, CDR2 YNFKEQ. V shed 5 bases and J 0 bases; nucleotides not matched to a gene: 8. The CDR3 runs to 17 residues. This chain's CDR3 is CASSGGLATTSTDTQYF. CDR3 DNA: TGTGCCAGCAGCGGGGGACTAGCGACAACTAGCACAGATACGCAGTATTTT.

The chain carries TRBV30 and TRBJ2-7; maybe TRBD2 (5 bases). Germline CDR1 is GTSNPN and CDR2 is SVGIG (reference sequence). CDR3 length equals 13 residues. Deletions cut 1 base from V and 3 bases from J, with 10 bases between. The CDR3 bases are TGTGCCTGGAGTGGATTGGGGAGCTACGAGCAGTACTTC. Amino acid sequence: CAWSGLGSYEQYF.

The chain couples TRBV7-8 to TRBJ2-1; 11 bases map to TRBD1. CDR3 length equals 16 residues. CDR1 is SGHVS and CDR2 is FQNEAQ in the germline V gene. Trimming removed 1 base from V and 4 bases from J; junction bases left unmatched: 3. The CDR3 sequence: CASSLEGDRGYNEQFF. Written as DNA, the CDR3 is TGTGCCAGCAGCTTAGAAGGGGACAGGGGGTACAATGAGCAGTTCTTC. Full variable domain (missing parts from reference TRBV7-8 and TRBJ2-1): GAGVSQSPRYKVAKRGQDVALRCDPISGHVSLFWYQQALGQGPEFLTYFQNEAQLDKSGLPSDRFFAERPEGSVSTLKIQRTQQEDSAVYLCASSLEGDRGYNEQFFGPGTRLTVL.

This clone showed up just a few times. Other nucleotide sequences from this sample produce the same CDR3. The V gene is TRBV4-3, the J gene TRBJ2-3; D call uncertain. The V gene lost 0 bases and the J gene lost 1 base, with 5 bases spanning the gap. The CDR3 runs 14 residues. Germline V gene sequence: CDR1 LGHNA, CDR2 YSLEER. In DNA form, the CDR3 reads TGCGCCAGCAGCCAAGATATTGGCACAGATACGCAGTATTTT. Translating gives CASSQDIGTDTQYF.

The chain carries TRBV27 and TRBJ2-1; 9 bases map to TRBD2. With 5 bases clipped from V and 8 bases from J, the junction kept 22 bases outside the gene matches. The V gene's germline CDR1 is MNHEY and CDR2 SMNVEV (reference sequence). This CDR3 region has 19 residues. The CDR3 sequence is CASSTFSGGLPADGDEQFF. The CDR3 DNA is TGTGCCAGCAGTACATTTAGCGGGGGCCTTCCCGCCGATGGGGATGAGCAGTTCTTC.

The chain is built from TRBV19 and TRBJ1-1; TRBD1 is a possible D gene (5 bases). The CDR3 runs 14 residues. The V end lost 2 bases, the J end lost 1 base, and 8 bases lay between the germline ends. Looked up from germline, CDR1 is LNHDA and CDR2 is SQIVND (reference sequence). DNA of the CDR3: TGTGCCAGTAGTATACCCACAGGGAACACTGAAGCTTTCTTT. Translation gives CASSIPTGNTEAFF. The whole variable domain, remainder taken from reference TRBV19 and TRBJ1-1, is DGGITQSPKYLFRKEGQNVTLSCEQNLNHDAMYWYRQDPGQGLRLIYYSQIVNDFQKGDIAEGYSVSREKKESFPLTVTSAQKNPTAFYLCASSIPTGNTEAFFGQGTRLTVV.

This chain connects TRBV2 to TRBJ2-2, with TRBD2 identical over 8 bases. J gave up 7 bases and V 6 bases, and 7 bases lay outside the gene matches. This CDR3 spans 14 amino acids. CDR1 is SNHLY, CDR2 FYNNEI, per germline. The CDR3 coding sequence is TGTGCCAGCAGACTACGGACTAGCCTCGGGGAGCTGTTTTTT. Translation gives CASRLRTSLGELFF. The variable domain in full, with the rest retrieved from reference TRBV2 and TRBJ2-2, is EPEVTQTPSHQVTQMGQEVILRCVPISNHLYFYWYRQILGQKVEFLVSFYNNEISEKSEIFDDQFSVERPDGSNFTLKIRSTKLEDSAMYFCASRLRTSLGELFFGEGSRLTVL.

This clone has only one observation. The chain couples TRBV29-1 to TRBJ1-4; possibly TRBD1 for D (5 bases). V shed 6 bases and J shed 5 bases, with 13 bases lying between them. The CDR3 covers 13 residues. Germline V gene data show CDR1 as SQVTM and CDR2 as ANQGSEA. CDR3 DNA: TGCAGCGTGGCCGGCGGGGGAAATGAAAAACTGTTTTTT. This gives the protein CSVAGGGNEKLFF. Drawing the rest from reference TRBV29-1 and TRBJ1-4, the complete variable domain is SAVISQKPSRDICQRGTSLTIQCQVDSQVTMMFWYRQQPGQSLTLIATANQGSEATYESGFVIDKFPISRPNLTFSTLTVSNMSPEDSSIYLCSVAGGGNEKLFFGSGTQLSVL.

The chain couples TRBV5-6 to TRBJ1-6; D gene unclear. This CDR3 region has 12 residues. Germline assignment: CDR1 SGHDT and CDR2 YYEEEE. V shed 1 base and J shed 9 bases, with 5 bases lying between them. The CDR3 region is CASSLRVSPLHF. CDR3 nucleotides: TGTGCCAGCAGCTTGAGAGTTTCACCCCTCCACTTT.